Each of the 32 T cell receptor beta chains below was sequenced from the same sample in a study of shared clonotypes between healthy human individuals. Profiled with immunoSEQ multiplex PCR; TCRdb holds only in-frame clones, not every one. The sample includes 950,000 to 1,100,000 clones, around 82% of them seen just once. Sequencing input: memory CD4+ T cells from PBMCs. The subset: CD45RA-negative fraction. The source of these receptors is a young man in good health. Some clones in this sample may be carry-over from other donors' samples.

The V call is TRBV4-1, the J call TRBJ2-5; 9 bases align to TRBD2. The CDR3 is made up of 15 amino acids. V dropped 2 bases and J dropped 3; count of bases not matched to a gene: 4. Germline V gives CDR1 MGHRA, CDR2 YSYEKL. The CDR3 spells CASSQMRGREETQYF. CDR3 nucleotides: TGCGCCAGCAGCCAAATGCGCGGGAGGGAAGAGACCCAGTACTTC.

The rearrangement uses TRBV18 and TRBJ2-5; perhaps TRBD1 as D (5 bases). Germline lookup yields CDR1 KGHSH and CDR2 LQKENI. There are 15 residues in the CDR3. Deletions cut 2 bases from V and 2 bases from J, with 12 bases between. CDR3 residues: CASSPGSTVQETQYF. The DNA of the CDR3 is TGTGCCAGCTCACCAGGGTCGACAGTACAAGAGACCCAGTACTTC.

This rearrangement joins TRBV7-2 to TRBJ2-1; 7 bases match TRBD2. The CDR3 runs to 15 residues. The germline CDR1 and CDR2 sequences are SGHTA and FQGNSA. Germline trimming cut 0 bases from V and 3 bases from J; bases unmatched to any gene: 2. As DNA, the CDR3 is TGTGCCAGCAGCTTAGCTCGGGACTACTACAATGAGCAGTTCTTC. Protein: CASSLARDYYNEQFF.

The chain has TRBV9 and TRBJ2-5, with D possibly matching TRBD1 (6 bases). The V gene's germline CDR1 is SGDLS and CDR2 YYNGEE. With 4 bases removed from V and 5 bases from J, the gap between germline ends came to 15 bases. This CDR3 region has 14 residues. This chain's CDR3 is CASSPPGGWETQYF. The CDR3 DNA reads TGTGCCAGCAGCCCCCCTGGGGGCTGGGAGACCCAGTACTTC.

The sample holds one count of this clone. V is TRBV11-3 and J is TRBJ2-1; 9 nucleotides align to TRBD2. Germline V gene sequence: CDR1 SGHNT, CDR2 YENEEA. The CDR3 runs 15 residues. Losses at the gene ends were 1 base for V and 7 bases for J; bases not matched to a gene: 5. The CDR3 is CASSLGLAGINEQFF. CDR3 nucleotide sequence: TGTGCCAGCAGCTTAGGCCTAGCGGGAATAAATGAGCAGTTCTTC.

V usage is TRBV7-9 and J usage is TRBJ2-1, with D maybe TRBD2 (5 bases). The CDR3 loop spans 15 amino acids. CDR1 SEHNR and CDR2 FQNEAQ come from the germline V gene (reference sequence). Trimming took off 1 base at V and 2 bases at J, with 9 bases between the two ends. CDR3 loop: CASSLERSAYNEQFF. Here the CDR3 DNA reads TGTGCCAGCAGCTTAGAGCGGTCCGCCTACAATGAGCAGTTCTTC.

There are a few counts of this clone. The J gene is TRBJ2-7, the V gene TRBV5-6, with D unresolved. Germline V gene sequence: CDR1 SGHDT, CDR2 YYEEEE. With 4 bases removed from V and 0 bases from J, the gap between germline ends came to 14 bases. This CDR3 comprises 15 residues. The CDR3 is CASSPGRQSSYEQYF. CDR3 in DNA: TGTGCCAGCAGCCCGGGCAGGCAGAGCTCCTACGAGCAGTACTTC.

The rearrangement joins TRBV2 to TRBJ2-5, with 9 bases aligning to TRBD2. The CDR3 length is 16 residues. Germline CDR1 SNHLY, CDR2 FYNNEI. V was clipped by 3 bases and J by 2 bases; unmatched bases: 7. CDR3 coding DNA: TGTGCCAGCAGTGATAGGCTAGCGGGATGGCAAGAGACCCAGTACTTC. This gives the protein CASSDRLAGWQETQYF.

The CDR3 sequence is CASSGRGLADSDTQYF. The CDR3 DNA reads as TGTGCCAGCAGCGGCCGGGGACTAGCGGATTCAGATACGCAGTATTTT. This rearrangement joins TRBV5-5 to TRBJ2-3, with 11 bases matching TRBD2. The germline V gene encodes CDR1 SGHKS and CDR2 YYEKEE (reference sequence). CDR3 length: 16 amino acids. J gave up 4 bases and V 4 bases, and 8 bases lay outside the gene matches.

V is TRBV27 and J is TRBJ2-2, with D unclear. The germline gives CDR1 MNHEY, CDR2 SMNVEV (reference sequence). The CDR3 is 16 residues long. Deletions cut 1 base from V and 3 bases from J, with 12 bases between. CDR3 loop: CASSLYGTLDTGELFF. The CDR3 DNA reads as TGTGCCAGCAGTTTATACGGTACCCTTGACACCGGGGAGCTGTTTTTT.

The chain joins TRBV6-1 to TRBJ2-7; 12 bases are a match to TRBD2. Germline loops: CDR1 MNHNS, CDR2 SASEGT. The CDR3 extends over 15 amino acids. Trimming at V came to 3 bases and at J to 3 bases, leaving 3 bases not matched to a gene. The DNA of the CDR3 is TGTGCCAGCAGTGATGGACTAGCGGGGAACTACGAGCAGTACTTC. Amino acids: CASSDGLAGNYEQYF.

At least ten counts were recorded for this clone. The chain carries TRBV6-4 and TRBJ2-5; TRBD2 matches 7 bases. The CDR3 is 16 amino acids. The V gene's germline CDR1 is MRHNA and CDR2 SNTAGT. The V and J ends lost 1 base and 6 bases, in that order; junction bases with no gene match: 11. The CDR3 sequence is CASSDCPGRAHKTQYF. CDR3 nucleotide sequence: TGTGCCAGCAGTGACTGCCCAGGGAGGGCTCATAAGACCCAGTACTTC.

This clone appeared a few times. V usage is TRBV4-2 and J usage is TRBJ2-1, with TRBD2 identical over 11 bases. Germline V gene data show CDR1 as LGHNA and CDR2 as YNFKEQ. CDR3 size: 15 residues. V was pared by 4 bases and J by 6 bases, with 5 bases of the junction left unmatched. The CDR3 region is CASSLRLAGINEQFF. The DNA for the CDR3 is TGTGCCAGCAGCCTAAGACTAGCGGGAATCAATGAGCAGTTCTTC.

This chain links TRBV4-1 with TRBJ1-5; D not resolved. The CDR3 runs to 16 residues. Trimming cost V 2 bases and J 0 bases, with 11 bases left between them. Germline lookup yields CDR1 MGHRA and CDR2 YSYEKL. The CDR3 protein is CASSQWELYSNQPQHF. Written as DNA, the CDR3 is TGCGCCAGCAGCCAATGGGAGCTCTATAGCAATCAGCCCCAGCATTTT.

CDR3 bases: TGTGCCAGCAGCCTGGACAGGGGGTCTAGCTATGAGCAGTTCTTC. Amino acid sequence: CASSLDRGSSYEQFF. V and J are TRBV7-2 and TRBJ2-1; 10 bases match TRBD1. The CDR3 consists of 15 residues. Per germline, CDR1 SGHTA and CDR2 FQGNSA. Unmatched junction bases numbered 9, after V lost 5 bases and J lost 8 bases.

CDR3 DNA: TGTGCCAGCAGGCAGGGGGGTGGCTACACCTTC. Amino acids: CASRQGGGYTF. The J gene is TRBJ1-2, the V gene TRBV28, with 7 positions matching TRBD1. Germline CDR1 is MDHEN and CDR2 is SYDVKM. V gave up 6 bases and J gave up 7 bases; unmatched junction bases: 2. CDR3 length equals 11 residues.

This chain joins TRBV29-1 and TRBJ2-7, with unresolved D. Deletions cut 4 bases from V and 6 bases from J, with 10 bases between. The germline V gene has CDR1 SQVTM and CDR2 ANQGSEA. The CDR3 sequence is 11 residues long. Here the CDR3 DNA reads TGCAGCGTTGCGTCGACGACCGAGCAGTACTTC. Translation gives CSVASTTEQYF.

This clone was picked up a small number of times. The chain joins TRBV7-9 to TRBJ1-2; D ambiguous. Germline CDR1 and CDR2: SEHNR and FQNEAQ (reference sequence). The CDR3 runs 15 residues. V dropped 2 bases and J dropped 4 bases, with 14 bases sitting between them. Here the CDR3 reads CASSLWAGDIYGYTF. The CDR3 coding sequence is TGTGCCAGCAGCTTATGGGCAGGCGACATCTATGGCTACACCTTC. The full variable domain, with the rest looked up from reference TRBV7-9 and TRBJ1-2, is DTGVSQNPRHKITKRGQNVTFRCDPISEHNRLYWYRQTLGQGPEFLTYFQNEAQLEKSRLLSDRFSAERPKGSFSTLEIQRTEQGDSAMYLCASSLWAGDIYGYTFGSGTRLTVV.

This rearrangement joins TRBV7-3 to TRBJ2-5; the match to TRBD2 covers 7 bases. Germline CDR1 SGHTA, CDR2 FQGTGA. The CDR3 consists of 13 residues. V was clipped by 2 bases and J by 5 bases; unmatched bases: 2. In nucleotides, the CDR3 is TGTGCCAGCAGCTTAGGGAGGGCCGAGACCCAGTACTTC. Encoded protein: CASSLGRAETQYF.

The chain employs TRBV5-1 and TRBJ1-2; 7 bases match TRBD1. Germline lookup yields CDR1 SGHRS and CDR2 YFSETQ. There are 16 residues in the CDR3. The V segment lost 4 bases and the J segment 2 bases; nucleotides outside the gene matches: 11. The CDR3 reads CASSPRQGSGNYGYTF. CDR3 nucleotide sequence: TGCGCCAGCAGCCCCAGACAGGGCTCGGGGAACTATGGCTACACCTTC.

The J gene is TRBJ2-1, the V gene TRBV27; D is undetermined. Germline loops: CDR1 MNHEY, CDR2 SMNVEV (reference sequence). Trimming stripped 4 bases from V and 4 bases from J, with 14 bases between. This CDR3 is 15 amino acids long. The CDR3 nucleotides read TGTGCCAGCAGTTCTACATTCGAGCCTTACAATGAGCAGTTCTTC. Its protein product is CASSSTFEPYNEQFF.

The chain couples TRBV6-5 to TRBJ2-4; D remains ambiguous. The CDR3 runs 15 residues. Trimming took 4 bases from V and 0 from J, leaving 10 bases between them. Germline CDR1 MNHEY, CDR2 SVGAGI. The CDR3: CASSSTSLAKNIQYF. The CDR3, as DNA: TGTGCCAGCAGTTCTACCTCACTAGCCAAAAACATTCAGTACTTC.

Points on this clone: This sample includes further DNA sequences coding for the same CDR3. The CDR3 nucleotides read TGTGCCAGCAGTTCCCGAGGAGAAAAACTGTTTTTT. This codes for CASSSRGEKLFF. This chain connects TRBV28 to TRBJ1-4; unclear D gene. The V gene lost 4 bases and the J gene lost 8 bases, with 8 bases spanning the gap. Germline V gene sequence: CDR1 MDHEN, CDR2 SYDVKM. This CDR3 comprises 12 residues. Based on the CDR3 plus reference TRBV28 and TRBJ1-4, the full variable domain is DVKVTQSSRYLVKRTGEKVFLECVQDMDHENMFWYRQDPGLGLRLIYFSYDVKMKEKGDIPEGYSVSREKKERFSLILESASTNQTSMYLCASSSRGEKLFFGSGTQLSVL.

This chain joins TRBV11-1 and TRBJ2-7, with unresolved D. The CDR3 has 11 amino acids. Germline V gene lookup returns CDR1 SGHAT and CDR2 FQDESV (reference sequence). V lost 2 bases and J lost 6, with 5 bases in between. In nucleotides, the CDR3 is TGTGCCAGCAGCTTATATCGCGAGCAGTACTTC. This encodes CASSLYREQYF.

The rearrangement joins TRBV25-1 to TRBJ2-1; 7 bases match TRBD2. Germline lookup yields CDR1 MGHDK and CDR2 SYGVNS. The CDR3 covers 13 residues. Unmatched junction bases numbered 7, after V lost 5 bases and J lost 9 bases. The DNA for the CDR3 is TGTGCCAGCAGTCAAAATCTAGCGGCTGAGCAGTTCTTC. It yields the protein CASSQNLAAEQFF.

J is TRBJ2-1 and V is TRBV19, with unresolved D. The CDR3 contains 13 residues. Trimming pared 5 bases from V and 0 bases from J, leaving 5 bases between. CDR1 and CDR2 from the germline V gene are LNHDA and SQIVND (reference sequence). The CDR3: CASSQGSYNEQFF. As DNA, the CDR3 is TGTGCCAGTAGTCAAGGCTCCTACAATGAGCAGTTCTTC.

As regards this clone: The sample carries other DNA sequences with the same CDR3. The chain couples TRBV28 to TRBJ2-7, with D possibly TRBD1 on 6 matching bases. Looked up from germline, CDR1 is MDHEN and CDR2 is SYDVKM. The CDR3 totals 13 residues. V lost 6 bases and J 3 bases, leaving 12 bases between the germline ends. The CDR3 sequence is CASSLPRGYEQYF. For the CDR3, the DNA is TGTGCCAGCAGCCTCCCCAGGGGCTACGAGCAGTACTTC.

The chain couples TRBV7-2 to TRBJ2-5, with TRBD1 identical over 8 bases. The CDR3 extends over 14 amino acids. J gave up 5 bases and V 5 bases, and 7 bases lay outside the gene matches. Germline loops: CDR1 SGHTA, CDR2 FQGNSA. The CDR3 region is CASSRAGGWETQYF. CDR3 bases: TGTGCCAGCAGCCGCGCAGGGGGCTGGGAGACCCAGTACTTC.

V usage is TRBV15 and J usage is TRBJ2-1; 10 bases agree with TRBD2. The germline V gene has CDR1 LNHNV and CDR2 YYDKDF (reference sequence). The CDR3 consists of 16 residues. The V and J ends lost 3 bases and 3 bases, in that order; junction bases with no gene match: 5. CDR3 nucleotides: TGTGCCACCAGCAGGGACCTAGCGGGAGTCTACAATGAGCAGTTCTTC. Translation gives CATSRDLAGVYNEQFF. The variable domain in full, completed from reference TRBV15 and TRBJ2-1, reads DAMVIQNPRYQVTQFGKPVTLSCSQTLNHNVMYWYQQKSSQAPKLLFHYYDKDFNNEADTPDNFQSRRPNTSFCFLDIRSPGLGDTAMYLCATSRDLAGVYNEQFFGPGTRLTVL.

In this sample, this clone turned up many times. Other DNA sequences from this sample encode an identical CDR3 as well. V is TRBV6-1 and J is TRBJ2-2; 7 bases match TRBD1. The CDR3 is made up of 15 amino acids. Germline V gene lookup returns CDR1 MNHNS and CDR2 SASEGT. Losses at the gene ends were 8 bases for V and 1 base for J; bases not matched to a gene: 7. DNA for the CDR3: TGTGCCAGCGGGAGACAGGGAGTGAACACCGGGGAGCTGTTTTTT. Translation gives CASGRQGVNTGELFF.

The CDR3 DNA sequence: TGTGCCAGCAGGTTGAGGAACAGTGGTGAAGCTTTCTTT. It is translated as CASRLRNSGEAFF. The chain joins TRBV28 to TRBJ1-1; no clear D gene. CDR3 length: 13 residues. The germline gives CDR1 MDHEN, CDR2 SYDVKM. With 6 bases removed from V and 7 bases from J, the gap between germline ends came to 15 bases.

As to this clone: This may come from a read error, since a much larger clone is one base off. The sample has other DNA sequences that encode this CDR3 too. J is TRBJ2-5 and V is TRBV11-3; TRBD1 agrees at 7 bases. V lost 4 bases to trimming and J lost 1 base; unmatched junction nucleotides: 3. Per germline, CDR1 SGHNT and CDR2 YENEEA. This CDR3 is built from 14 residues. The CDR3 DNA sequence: TGTGCCAGCAGCTCGGGACAGAGCCAAGAGACCCAGTACTTC. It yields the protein CASSSGQSQETQYF.